Relative to its sample, the clone carrying this TCR beta chain is medium-sized. The antigen is undetermined. Among the patients, none had received any treatment before thyroid surgery. The data originate from a study of metastatic and nonmetastatic thyroid tumors. Overall study: Where malignant and benign thyroid patients were concerned, repertoires were compared across blood and tumor or nodule tissue. General study points: Significantly greater TCR beta diversity was reportedly found in malignant thyroid tumors than in benign nodules (in blood and tumor).

MiXCR was used by TCRdb to re-call the PCR reads. The repertoire holds about 28,000 clones, around 17% seen once, with roughly 4.2% in the top ten. V lost 3 bases and J lost 2, with 5 bases in between. CDR1 and CDR2 (germline): LGHDT, YNNKEL (reference sequence). The CDR3 runs to 12 residues. Specimen: blood. This chain links TRBV3-1 with TRBJ2-7; D remains ambiguous. The sequence came from a female donor with papillary thyroid cancer or a benign thyroid nodule (not recorded which). Some clones in this sample may be carry-over from other donors' samples. The CDR3 reads CASSHNPYEQYF. The CDR3 DNA follows: TGTGCCAGCAGCCACAATCCCTACGAGCAGTACTTC.